The T cell receptor beta chain described here comes from a study of regulatory T cells in long-lasting Graves disease. The CDR3 covers 15 residues. Germline loops: CDR1 SGHRS, CDR2 YFSETQ. V dropped 7 bases and J dropped 2 bases, with 16 bases sitting between them. Arm-PCR of CDR3 regions and iRepertoire HTBI primers were used to build TCR beta libraries. Each CDR3 protein gets one entry after TCRdb re-called the multiplex PCR reads with MiXCR. The sample includes 370,000 or so distinct CDR3 sequences, about 16% of them seen just once. The table lists this clonotype with many counts. Sample time point: newly diagnosed GD, antithyroid drugs for less than 3 months. RNA from PBMCs was the source of the TCR library. The sample also formed part of further work on T cells in Graves' hyperthyroidism and ophthalmopathy. As that report states: Stable Graves' hyperthyroidism denoted no ophthalmopathy progression over 18 months. Patients between 18 and 65 years old had hyperthyroidism, newly diagnosed and lasting under 2 months. Most thyroid clonotypes expanded above 0.001 were also detected in blood.

The source is a woman aged 18-29 years with Graves disease. The input for sequencing was peripheral blood mononuclear cells (PBMCs), taken at new diagnosis, from a patient treated with antithyroid drugs. The chain has TRBV5-1 and TRBJ2-1; the D gene could be TRBD1 or TRBD2 (5 bases each). CDR3 protein: CASRRVGDPYNEQFF. The CDR3 DNA is TGCGCCAGCCGCCGGGTCGGGGACCCCTACAATGAGCAGTTCTTC.